This passage covers 16 T cell receptor beta chains from one sample sequenced in a study of cytomegalovirus exposure and HLA in healthy donors. PCR primers comprised 60 Vbeta and 13 Jbeta primers. The data were produced by immunoSEQ multiplex PCR, yet TCRdb's version contains in-frame clones alone and is incomplete. The sample comprises approximately 180,000 clones, around 79% of which are singletons, and around 1.4% rests with the top ten. The sample was PBMCs. These receptors all come from a woman in her fifties or sixties in good health and CMV-seronegative.

The chain recombines TRBV7-2 with TRBJ2-1; 7 bases are shared with TRBD2. V shed 3 bases and J 3 bases; nucleotides not matched to a gene: 5. This CDR3 is built from 15 residues. The germline gives CDR1 SGHTA, CDR2 FQGNSA. The CDR3 nucleotides read TGTGCCAGCAGCTTTAGCGGGTCCGACTACAATGAGCAGTTCTTC. Amino acids: CASSFSGSDYNEQFF. The full variable domain, rest sourced from reference TRBV7-2 and TRBJ2-1, is GAGVSQSPSNKVTEKGKDVELRCDPISGHTALYWYRQSLGQGLEFLIYFQGNSAPDKSGLPSDRFSAERTGGSVSTLTIQRTQQEDSAVYLCASSFSGSDYNEQFFGPGTRLTVL.

V is TRBV19 and J is TRBJ2-2; the D is unclear. CDR3 length equals 13 residues. Germline values: CDR1 LNHDA, CDR2 SQIVND (reference sequence). V was cut by 9 bases and J by 3 bases, with 11 bases left in between. DNA of the CDR3: TGTGCCAGCACGACATGGGACACCGGGGAGCTGTTTTTT. Translation gives CASTTWDTGELFF.

The CDR3 DNA reads TGTGCCACCAGCCCTCGTATCGAGAGCTCCTACGAGCAGTACTTC. Amino acid sequence: CATSPRIESSYEQYF. This sequence joins TRBV15 and TRBJ2-7; D remains ambiguous. From germline, CDR1 is LNHNV and CDR2 YYDKDF (reference sequence). V lost 5 bases and J lost 0, with 14 bases in between. This CDR3 is built from 15 residues. The full variable domain, with the rest looked up from reference TRBV15 and TRBJ2-7, is DAMVIQNPRYQVTQFGKPVTLSCSQTLNHNVMYWYQQKSSQAPKLLFHYYDKDFNNEADTPDNFQSRRPNTSFCFLDIRSPGLGDTAMYLCATSPRIESSYEQYFGPGTRLTVT.

In the case of this clone: Other DNA variants within this sample encode the same CDR3. The rearrangement joins TRBV6-5 to TRBJ2-5; TRBD1 might be the D (6 bases). CDR3 length: 13 amino acids. Between the trimmed V and J ends, which lost 6 bases and 3 bases, there was a span of 11 bases. Germline V lookup: CDR1 MNHEY, CDR2 SVGAGI. The CDR3 protein is CASSRTGKETQYF. CDR3 nucleotide sequence: TGTGCCAGCAGCCGTACAGGGAAAGAGACCCAGTACTTC.

The CDR3 DNA sequence: TGTGCCAGCAGCTTAATGAACAGGGACTACACCTTC. Its translation: CASSLMNRDYTF. This sequence joins TRBV7-2 and TRBJ1-2, with D possibly matching TRBD1 (6 bases). V was trimmed by 2 bases and J by 10 bases, leaving 11 bases between them. Germline CDR1 and CDR2: SGHTA and FQGNSA. CDR3 length: 12 amino acids.

The genes are TRBV11-2 and TRBJ2-5; D possibly corresponds to TRBD1 (6 bases). The CDR3 has 15 residues. The germline V gene has CDR1 SGHAT and CDR2 FQNNGV. Trimming shortened V by 3 bases and J by 4 bases, and 15 bases separated the two germline ends. CDR3 in amino acids: CASSLSGTPSETQYF. CDR3 nucleotide sequence: TGTGCCAGCAGCTTGTCTGGGACACCCTCAGAGACCCAGTACTTC.

V gene TRBV7-9 combines with J gene TRBJ1-2; the match to TRBD1 covers 7 bases. Germline CDR1 and CDR2: SEHNR and FQNEAQ (reference sequence). The CDR3 loop spans 15 amino acids. J was trimmed by 6 bases and V by 6 bases; bases with no gene match: 13. The CDR3 spells CASSDRDSRPHGYTF. CDR3 DNA sequence: TGTGCCAGCAGTGACCGGGACAGTCGTCCTCATGGCTACACCTTC.

This chain joins TRBV9 and TRBJ2-1; TRBD2 aligns across 7 bases. The CDR3 has 14 residues. Germline-derived CDR1 and CDR2 are SGDLS and YYNGEE. The V and J ends lost 4 bases and 9 bases, in that order; junction bases with no gene match: 10. CDR3 nucleotides: TGTGCCAGCAGCCACCGAAGTGGCGGGGGTGAGCAGTTCTTC. As protein: CASSHRSGGGEQFF.

Turning to this clone: This same CDR3 is encoded by further DNA sequences in the sample. The chain carries TRBV29-1 and TRBJ2-1; 8 nucleotides match TRBD2. Germline lookup yields CDR1 SQVTM and CDR2 ANQGSEA. This CDR3 has 13 residues. CDR3 nucleotides: TGCAGTGACGGTAGCGGGAACTACAATGAGCAGTTCTTC. Its protein product is CSDGSGNYNEQFF.

The CDR3 DNA reads TGTGCCAGCAGCTTAACCCCGGGTAACACTGAAGCTTTCTTT. It specifies CASSLTPGNTEAFF. This chain connects TRBV7-3 to TRBJ1-1; D not resolved. CDR1 is SGHTA and CDR2 is FQGTGA in the germline V gene. Between the trimmed V and J ends, which lost 0 bases and 2 bases, there was a span of 7 bases. The CDR3 runs to 14 residues.

The chain couples TRBV9 to TRBJ2-1; 8 positions agree with TRBD1. The germline gives CDR1 SGDLS, CDR2 YYNGEE. Unmatched junction bases numbered 5, after V lost 2 bases and J lost 1 base. The CDR3 extends over 16 amino acids. Written as DNA, the CDR3 is TGTGCCAGCAGCGTGGGTAGACAGGGGTCCTACAATGAGCAGTTCTTC. Translation: CASSVGRQGSYNEQFF. The whole variable domain, filled in from reference TRBV9 and TRBJ2-1, reads DSGVTQTPKHLITATGQRVTLRCSPRSGDLSVYWYQQSLDQGLQFLIQYYNGEERAKGNILERFSAQQFPDLHSELNLSSLELGDSALYFCASSVGRQGSYNEQFFGPGTRLTVL.

The chain carries TRBV15 and TRBJ1-5, with 10 positions matching TRBD1. Trimming cost V 0 bases and J 3 bases; bases outside gene matches: 5. Per germline, CDR1 LNHNV and CDR2 YYDKDF (reference sequence). The CDR3 extends over 17 amino acids. The CDR3, as DNA: TGTGCCACCAGCAGAGAAGGGGACAGGGGCGACAATCAGCCCCAGCATTTT. This codes for CATSREGDRGDNQPQHF.

The chain is built from TRBV11-2 and TRBJ2-1; 8 positions agree with TRBD1. Germline lookup yields CDR1 SGHAT and CDR2 FQNNGV. Trimming removed 2 bases from V and 1 base from J; junction bases left unmatched: 4. There are 16 residues in the CDR3. The CDR3: CASSLSGGYSYNEQFF. CDR3 sequence (DNA): TGTGCCAGCAGCTTATCAGGGGGCTATTCCTACAATGAGCAGTTCTTC.

The V gene is TRBV6-1, the J gene TRBJ1-1; D perhaps matches TRBD1 (6 bases). The CDR3 runs 13 residues. The ends were cut back, 7 bases at V and 4 bases at J, with 13 bases in the middle. The germline gives CDR1 MNHNS, CDR2 SASEGT. The chain's CDR3 is CASKWGGPTEAFF. The CDR3 DNA sequence: TGTGCCAGCAAGTGGGGGGGGCCCACTGAAGCTTTCTTT.

The rearrangement links TRBV5-1 to TRBJ2-1, with D hard to call. The CDR3 runs 12 residues. Germline-derived CDR1 and CDR2 are SGHRS and YFSETQ. The V end lost 0 bases, the J end lost 6 bases, and 4 bases lay between the germline ends. CDR3 sequence (DNA): TGCGCCAGCAGCTTGGACGGCAATGAGCAGTTCTTC. Translation: CASSLDGNEQFF.

This clone was counted a single time. The rearrangement links TRBV9 to TRBJ1-1; D gene unclear. Looked up from germline, CDR1 is SGDLS and CDR2 is YYNGEE. This CDR3 contains 14 residues. Trimming stripped 3 bases from V and 5 bases from J, with 14 bases between. The CDR3 sequence: CASSAAEGSTEAFF. The CDR3 bases are TGTGCCAGCAGCGCCGCGGAGGGCTCGACTGAAGCTTTCTTT.